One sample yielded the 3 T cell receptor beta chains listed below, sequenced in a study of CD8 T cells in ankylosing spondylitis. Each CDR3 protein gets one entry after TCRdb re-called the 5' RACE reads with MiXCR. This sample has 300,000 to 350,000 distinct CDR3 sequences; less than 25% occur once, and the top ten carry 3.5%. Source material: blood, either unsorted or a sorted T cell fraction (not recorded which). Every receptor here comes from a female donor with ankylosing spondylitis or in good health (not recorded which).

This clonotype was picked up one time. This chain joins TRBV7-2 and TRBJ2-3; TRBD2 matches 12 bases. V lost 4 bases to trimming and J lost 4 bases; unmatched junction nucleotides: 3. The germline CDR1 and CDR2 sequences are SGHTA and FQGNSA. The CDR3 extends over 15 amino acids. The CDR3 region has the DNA TGTGCCAGCAGCTGGACTAGCGGGATCGCAGATACGCAGTATTTT. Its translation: CASSWTSGIADTQYF. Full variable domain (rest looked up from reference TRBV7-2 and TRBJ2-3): GAGVSQSPSNKVTEKGKDVELRCDPISGHTALYWYRQSLGQGLEFLIYFQGNSAPDKSGLPSDRFSAERTGGSVSTLTIQRTQQEDSAVYLCASSWTSGIADTQYFGPGTRLTVL.

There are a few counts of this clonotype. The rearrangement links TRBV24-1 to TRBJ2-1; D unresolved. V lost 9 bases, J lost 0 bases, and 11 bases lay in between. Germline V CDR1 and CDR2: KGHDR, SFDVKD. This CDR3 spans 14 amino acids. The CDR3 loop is CATSRGRSYNEQFF. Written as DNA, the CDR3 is TGTGCCACCTCGCGAGGACGCTCCTACAATGAGCAGTTCTTC.

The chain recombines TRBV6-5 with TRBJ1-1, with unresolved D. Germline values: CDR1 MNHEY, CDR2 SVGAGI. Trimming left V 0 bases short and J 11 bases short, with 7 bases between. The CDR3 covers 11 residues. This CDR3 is CASSYSGVAFF. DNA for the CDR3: TGTGCCAGCAGTTACTCTGGGGTGGCTTTCTTT.